This TCR beta chain was sequenced during a study of blood T cells in healthy people across ages. A J-beta primer mix and a sample-barcoded 5' primer were used in a second PCR of about 7 to 11 cycles. TCRdb re-called the 5' RACE reads through MiXCR, storing one row per CDR3 protein. Among 750,000 to 950,000 distinct CDR3 sequences, about 55% were seen once, and the ten largest hold about two fifths. Notes on the study in general: The study found more naive CD4+ cells and higher diversity in long-lived than aged donors. Measured against age, TCR beta diversity per million T cells decreased in a roughly linear manner.

V shed 0 bases and J 7 bases; nucleotides not matched to a gene: 6. The CDR3 is 15 amino acids. Germline CDR1 reads SGHDT; CDR2 reads YYEEEE. As regards this clonotype: The antigen is unknown.

The clonotype comes from a man aged 80 or over in good health. Specimen: blood. V gene TRBV5-6 combines with J gene TRBJ1-4, with TRBD1 matching 7 bases. DNA of the CDR3: TGTGCCAGCAGCTTGGCCGGGCAGGGGGTTGAAAAACTGTTTTTT. It codes for CASSLAGQGVEKLFF.